This section outlines one T cell receptor (beta chain) sequence together with its context. Its antigen is currently not known. No base quality values were provided; no much bigger clone lies one nucleotide off. Per the germline V gene (reference sequence), LGHDT is the CDR1 and YNNKEL is the CDR2. The CDR3 spans 13 residues, from the cysteine through the phenylalanine. Only the CDR3 part of the read is kept: 39 bases, read in frame from the first base. The V end loses 2 bases and the J end loses 8 bases, and a stretch of 12 bases separates them. These data originate in a study of identical twins (dated by TCRdb to 2016 to 2017). Regarding the study in general: To test whether fetal clonotypes persist, the study used deep sequencing on TCR alpha and beta repertoires from monozygotic twins, unrelated adults of various ages, and cord blood. To rule out contamination, replicate twin experiments were performed at different times with different library preparation protocols.

Preparation of the library involved 5' RACE. The run used an Illumina HiSeq 2000. A universal primer binding site was added through template switching, and the final cDNA carried a unique molecular identifier so that TCR cDNA molecules could be counted accurately. First-strand cDNA for TCR alpha and beta chains was synthesized from specific primers in the conserved constant-segment region. To control for contamination, every cDNA library carried two barcodes: a SMART-Mk sample barcode plus Illumina barcodes. TruSeq adapter sequences along with Illumina sample barcodes were introduced in two successive PCR steps. The TCR alpha and beta cDNA libraries were sequenced on the Illumina HiSeq platform using custom primers. The study's processing was this. Raw reads were processed with MiGEC to extract unique molecular identifiers, and MiXCR was used to determine CDR3 positions. For each individual, recombination models were inferred using an EM algorithm with the repgenHMM and IGoR tools. Shared clonotype analysis was performed with the tcR package in R, normalizing sharing by the product of cloneset sizes. Out-of-frame nonproductive sequences were analyzed to study raw recombination free of thymic and clonal selection effects. The public reads were reprocessed in TCRdb via fastp at Q25 and MiXCR, keeping in-frame beta chains. Rows with a matching CDR3 protein are joined into one entry that keeps the most common DNA and genes. In this record, the V and J calls reflect TCRdb's handling and not the investigators' own analysis. This sample holds about 520,000 distinct CDR3 sequences; roughly a fifth were observed only once. The top ten clonotypes cover approximately 0.95% of the sample.

Only healthy Caucasian donors were included. Three pairs of female monozygotic twins, all aged about 18 to 29 years, made up the twin cohort. Positive isolation kits from Invitrogen were used to isolate CD4+ and CD8+ T cell populations. What the study reported, not specific to this receptor: Fewer insertions were carried by abundant cord blood beta clonotypes; a weaker similar trend was observed in young adult naive repertoires, while no such trend was observed in memory repertoires. Excess twin sharing in beta out-of-frame sequences was weaker because fewer shared sequences lowered the signal-to-noise ratio. Compared with coincidental sharing between unrelated individuals, out-of-frame TCR alpha sequences shared between twins showed an excess of sequences with low generation probability. Invariant T cells such as MAIT and iNKT could partly confound zero-insertion analyses, though diverse VJ usage argued against this for most clonotypes. Out-of-frame TCR alpha sharing in monozygotic twins was systematically underestimated by recombination models, whereas sharing between unrelated individuals was in agreement with the recombination models. Because the same donors could not be followed over many years, the conclusions relied on cross-sectional statistical analysis.

The same data also went into a second study, on T cells expressing NK-cell markers. From the second report: In sorted CD3+CD56+NKG2C+, CD3+CD56+NKG2C- and CD3+CD56-NKG2C+ T-cell subsets from 7 to 9 donors, TCR beta-chain repertoires were profiled. Among the eight sequenced donors, only one was HCMV-seronegative, while the other seven were HCMV-seropositive. To restrict sorting to alphabetaTCR-expressing T cells, an anti-gammadeltaTCR antibody was added in several experiments. In six donors, the dominant CD3+CD56+NKG2C+ clonotypes ranked among the top 10 CD8+ clonotypes, making up 1.0-7.0% of CD8+ T cells. Those dominant clonotypes were again the most abundant among CD3+CD56-NKG2C+ cells in a few donors, at about 25-65%. It remained unclear whether the expanded NKG2C-expressing T cell clones were specific for HCMV antigens. The eight sequenced donors were randomly selected healthy volunteers, three men and five women. A commercial ELISA kit detecting HCMV-specific IgG in serum was used to determine HCMV serostatus. MIGEC was used to demultiplex reads and group the reads by UMI, and MiTCR was used to assemble and quantify clonotypes. To exclude erroneous sequences, any TCR cDNA sequence not supported by at least two reads was discarded. Downstream repertoire analysis used the tcR package, and clonotypes were matched across fractions by CDR3 nucleotide sequence plus V segment. Antigen specificity was annotated against VDJdb with VDJmatch, allowing one amino acid substitution in CDR3.

Sequenced material: CD4+ T cells sorted from blood. The chain is assembled from TRBV3-1 and TRBJ2-5; no D gene call is confident. The clonotype comes from a woman aged 18-29 years in good health. The DNA reads TGTGCCAGCAGCCAACCCTTATTGAACACCCAGTACTTC. This is translated as CASSQPLLNTQYF.